These T cell receptor beta chains were read from a single sample in a study of cytomegalovirus exposure and HLA in healthy donors. Assay used: immunoSEQ multiplex PCR; TCRdb lists only in-frame clones, some missing. The sample includes roughly 150,000 clones, 80% to 85% of them seen just once. Material: PBMCs. The receptors come from a male donor in good health and CMV-seronegative. Each CDR3 is given with its conserved first and last residue. A D gene is named only where the DNA matches it firmly. Clone size is shown for a subset of rows, as once, few, many or a class of expanded clone.

. | TRBJ2-3 | TRBV10-2 | few | TGCGCCAGCAGTGAAGGTAACAGGTGGTCCCACACAGATACGCAGTATTTT | CASSEGNRWSHTDTQYF
. | TRBJ2-1 | TRBV6-1 | . | TGTGCCAGCAGTGGTACAGGTAGCAGTGAGCAGTTCTTC | CASSGTGSSEQFF
. | TRBJ2-2 | TRBV4-1 | . | TGCGCCAGCAGCTTCAGACCGGGGAACACCGGGGAGCTGTTTTTT | CASSFRPGNTGELFF
TRBD2 | TRBJ2-1 | TRBV5-6 | . | TGTGCCAGCAGCCCGGAACTAGCGGGGGGACTCAATGAGCAGTTCTTC | CASSPELAGGLNEQFF
TRBD1 | TRBJ2-4 | TRBV6-5 | . | TGTGCCAGCAGCCCCGGACAGGGCAAAAACATTCAGTACTTC | CASSPGQGKNIQYF
TRBD1 | TRBJ1-6 | TRBV27 | . | TGTGCCAGCAGTCAACTCGTAGGGGGCCGGCGATATACTTATTCACCCCTCCACTTT | CASSQLVGGRRYTYSPLHF
. | TRBJ1-3 | TRBV2 | . | TGTGCCAGCAGTCCCGTGAGCTCTGGAAACACCATATATTTT | CASSPVSSGNTIYF
. | TRBJ1-2 | TRBV9 | . | TGTGCCAGCAGCGTAGAGCCGGGATCTAACTATGGCTACACCTTC | CASSVEPGSNYGYTF
TRBD2 | TRBJ2-3 | TRBV4-3 | . | TGCGCCAGCAGCCAAGATTTCCTAGCGGCCACAGATACGCAGTATTTT | CASSQDFLAATDTQYF
. | TRBJ1-1 | TRBV28 | . | TGTGCCAGCAGTTTAGGCCCGGGCACTGAAGCTTTCTTT | CASSLGPGTEAFF
TRBD1 | TRBJ1-2 | TRBV19 | . | TGTGCCAGTAACTTTCTGAGGGGGCTGGCGAGGGGCTACACCTTC | CASNFLRGLARGYTF
. | TRBJ1-1 | TRBV11-2 | few | TGTGCCAGCAGTTCACAGGTACAAGGCACTGAAGCTTTCTTT | CASSSQVQGTEAFF
TRBD1 | TRBJ1-2 | TRBV11-2 | few | TGTGCCAGCAGCTCCGGGACAGGGGGCGTCTATGGCTACACCTTC | CASSSGTGGVYGYTF
TRBD1 | TRBJ1-1 | TRBV7-2 | . | TGTGCCAGCAGCCAGGGGACAGGACACACTGAAGCTTTCTTT | CASSQGTGHTEAFF
. | TRBJ1-6 | TRBV7-8 | . | TGTGCCAGCAGCTTAGCCGGTACAGGGTATAATTCACCCCTCCACTTT | CASSLAGTGYNSPLHF
. | TRBJ2-1 | TRBV7-9 | . | TGTGCCACTGATTCCGGGTTCAATGAGCAGTTCTTC | CATDSGFNEQFF
. | TRBJ2-6 | TRBV7-2 | . | TGTGCCAGCAGCCAAAGGGGGGGTACAGGGGCCAACGTCCTGACTTTC | CASSQRGGTGANVLTF
TRBD1 | TRBJ2-7 | TRBV11-2 | . | TGTGCCAGCAGCTTCACCGGGACAGGAGACGAGCAGTACTTC | CASSFTGTGDEQYF
. | TRBJ1-2 | TRBV5-1 | . | TGCGCCAGCAGCTTGGGTCCGGGTGACTATGGCTACACCTTC | CASSLGPGDYGYTF
. | TRBJ1-2 | TRBV7-9 | once | TGTGCCAGCAGCGCAGAGGTTATGTATGGCTACACCTTC | CASSAEVMYGYTF
. | TRBJ1-3 | TRBV7-2 | few | TGTGCCAGCAGCTTGGGCAGGGCTTCTGGAAACACCATATATTTT | CASSLGRASGNTIYF
TRBD1 | TRBJ1-3 | TRBV5-1 | few | TGCGCCAGCAGCATATCCGGGACAGCCGCCTCTGGAAACACCATATATTTT | CASSISGTAASGNTIYF
TRBD1 | TRBJ2-7 | TRBV4-3 | . | TGCGCCAGCAGCTCGGGACAGGATAAAGGACGGGGGCAGTACTTC | CASSSGQDKGRGQYF
TRBD2 | TRBJ2-6 | TRBV27 | . | TGTGCCAGCAGTCGTTGGGGGGGGTCTGGGGCCAACGTCCTGACTTTC | CASSRWGGSGANVLTF
. | TRBJ1-2 | TRBV4-1 | . | TGCGCCAGCAGCCAAGCTGTAAATGGCTACACCTTC | CASSQAVNGYTF
. | TRBJ1-2 | TRBV30 | . | TGTGCCTGGAGTATGGGGCAGGGGCTCGGGTATGGCTACACCTTC | CAWSMGQGLGYGYTF
. | TRBJ1-2 | TRBV19 | . | TGTGCCAGTAGTATTACAGGGCCTTTGGGCTACACCTTC | CASSITGPLGYTF